Below, one T cell receptor (beta chain) is given with its context. This sample was included in a study of CD8+CD57+ T cells in acquired aplastic anemia. Study-level background: Each DNA sample taken from sorted CD4+ and CD8+ cells came to around 2.9 ug on average.

Patients chosen for sequencing had shown CD8+CD57+ cell expansion by flow cytometry. Investigators profiled TCR beta VDJ and CDR3 from genomic DNA template. Each CDR3 protein is one row after TCRdb ran MiXCR on the reads. In the table there are roughly 290,000 distinct CDR3 sequences, roughly 59% of which are singletons. V shed 0 bases and J shed 4 bases, with 4 bases lying between them. In germline, CDR1 is SGHNT, CDR2 YYREEE (reference sequence). The CDR3 totals 12 residues. The TCR was taken from a human donor with aplastic anemia. The source material was sorted CD4+, CD8+, or CD8+CD57+ T cells (not recorded which) from PBMCs. The chain couples TRBV5-4 to TRBJ1-2; no definite D call. This CDR3 reads CASSLVTYGYTF. DNA of the CDR3: TGTGCCAGCAGCTTGGTAACCTATGGCTACACCTTC.